This T cell receptor (beta chain) was observed in a study of cytomegalovirus exposure and HLA in healthy donors. Overall study findings and caveats: In an earlier analysis, about 87% or about 30%: the productive usage of most TCR beta V segments. Cytomegalovirus-associated TCR beta chains were listed, numbering 150 to 200.

The PCR was carried out with 60 Vbeta primers and 13 Jbeta primers. Assay: immunoSEQ multiplex PCR; the TCRdb copy retains only in-frame clones and omits some. This table has roughly 140,000 clones, about 72% appearing once. V shed 0 bases and J shed 4 bases, with 7 bases lying between them. Germline CDR1 reads MGHRA; CDR2 reads YSYEKL. CDR3 length: 14 residues. This clone was counted only a few times. Its antigen is currently unknown. The sample contains more than one DNA sequence encoding this CDR3. Material: PBMCs. This TCR came from a man in his forties in good health and CMV-seronegative. This chain links TRBV4-1 with TRBJ2-1; a possible D gene is TRBD1 (5 bases). The CDR3 DNA follows: TGCGCCAGCAGCCAAGACAGGGAATACAATGAGCAGTTCTTC. Protein sequence: CASSQDREYNEQFF.